A single sample is the source of the 21 T cell receptor beta chains below, sequenced in a study of shared clonotypes between healthy human individuals. Naive CD8 isolation took CD45RO-negative cells positively selected for CCR7 and excluded terminally differentiated effector memory CD45RA+ cells. Only in-frame clones appear in the TCRdb table, and some are missing; sequencing was by immunoSEQ multiplex PCR. Of fewer than 1 million clones in the sample, around 96% are singletons; the top ten hold under 0.3%. The material sequenced was naive CD8+ T cells sorted from blood. These receptors all stem from a man in his thirties or forties in good health.

This clone was seen a single time. CDR3 DNA sequence: TGCAGCGTTCCACCACCGGACAGTAACAATGAGCAGTTCTTC. Its translation: CSVPPPDSNNEQFF. V usage is TRBV29-1 and J usage is TRBJ2-1, with D possibly matching TRBD1 (6 bases). This CDR3 contains 14 residues. Trimming took off 5 bases at V and 5 bases at J, with 16 bases between the two ends. CDR1 is SQVTM and CDR2 is ANQGSEA in the germline V gene.

The chain carries TRBV5-1 and TRBJ2-5, with TRBD2 matching over 7 bases. The CDR3 runs 16 residues. V was pared by 0 bases and J by 0 bases, with 5 bases of the junction left unmatched. Germline V gives CDR1 SGHRS, CDR2 YFSETQ. The CDR3 loop is CASSLVVAGHQETQYF. As DNA, the CDR3 is TGCGCCAGCAGCTTGGTGGTAGCGGGCCACCAAGAGACCCAGTACTTC.

This clone was counted a single time. V and J are TRBV27 and TRBJ1-5, with 7 bases identical to TRBD1. Germline V gene sequence: CDR1 MNHEY, CDR2 SMNVEV (reference sequence). V was clipped by 5 bases and J by 7 bases; unmatched bases: 14. This CDR3 spans 16 amino acids. CDR3 residues: CASSPIPTGDRQPQHF. CDR3 nucleotides: TGTGCCAGCAGTCCGATACCTACAGGGGACCGGCAGCCCCAGCATTTT.

V usage is TRBV19 and J usage is TRBJ1-1, with 7 positions matching TRBD1. The V gene's germline CDR1 is LNHDA and CDR2 SQIVND (reference sequence). CDR3 size: 16 residues. J was trimmed by 1 base and V by 3 bases; bases with no gene match: 8. CDR3 protein: CASSMAWDSQNTEAFF. In DNA, the CDR3 is TGTGCCAGTAGTATGGCCTGGGACAGTCAGAACACTGAAGCTTTCTTT.

This chain connects TRBV19 to TRBJ1-2; D is undetermined. Germline loops: CDR1 LNHDA, CDR2 SQIVND (reference sequence). Trimming removed 4 bases from V and 0 bases from J, with 15 bases in between. This CDR3 spans 16 amino acids. CDR3 sequence (DNA): TGTGCCAGTAGTACCCCCGGACGGAGCTCTAACTATGGCTACACCTTC. Its protein is CASSTPGRSSNYGYTF.

CDR3 bases: TGTGCCAGCAGTGGCAGGGGTATGCCGAACACTGAAGCTTTCTTT. Translation: CASSGRGMPNTEAFF. The chain carries TRBV25-1 and TRBJ1-1; D possibly corresponds to TRBD1 (6 bases). V was trimmed by 4 bases and J by 1 base, leaving 13 bases between them. Germline V gene sequence: CDR1 MGHDK, CDR2 SYGVNS. The length of the CDR3 is 15 residues.

J is TRBJ2-2 and V is TRBV2; D may be TRBD1 or TRBD2 (6 bases each). CDR3 length equals 16 residues. CDR1 SNHLY and CDR2 FYNNEI come from the germline V gene. With 8 bases removed from V and 4 bases from J, the gap between germline ends came to 20 bases. CDR3: CASGGTPERGTGELFF. The DNA of the CDR3 is TGTGCCAGCGGGGGGACACCCGAAAGGGGCACCGGGGAGCTGTTTTTT.

The chain uses TRBV7-9 and TRBJ2-7; D remains unclear. The length of the CDR3 is 13 residues. Germline assignment: CDR1 SEHNR and CDR2 FQNEAQ (reference sequence). Trimming pared 1 base from V and 5 bases from J, leaving 9 bases between. The CDR3 reads CASSLVQSHEQYF. The CDR3 DNA reads as TGTGCCAGCAGCTTAGTCCAGTCCCACGAGCAGTACTTC.

This clone was seen just once. V usage is TRBV5-6 and J usage is TRBJ2-2; D possibly corresponds to TRBD2 (7 bases). The CDR3 is made up of 17 amino acids. Germline assignment: CDR1 SGHDT and CDR2 YYEEEE. Deletions cut 0 bases from V and 6 bases from J, with 18 bases between. In DNA form, the CDR3 reads TGTGCCAGCAGCTTGGCCAACGGGGGGCGAGTGGCCGGGGAGCTGTTTTTT. Its translation: CASSLANGGRVAGELFF.

The V gene is TRBV7-9, the J gene TRBJ1-4; D is unclear. V lost 5 bases, J lost 8 bases, and 12 bases lay in between. This CDR3 is built from 13 residues. Germline V lookup: CDR1 SEHNR, CDR2 FQNEAQ (reference sequence). The CDR3 DNA follows: TGTGCCAGCAGCCCGGAGTTTGGGGAAAAACTGTTTTTT. Amino acid sequence: CASSPEFGEKLFF. Full variable domain (missing parts from reference TRBV7-9 and TRBJ1-4): DTGVSQNPRHKITKRGQNVTFRCDPISEHNRLYWYRQTLGQGPEFLTYFQNEAQLEKSRLLSDRFSAERPKGSFSTLEIQRTEQGDSAMYLCASSPEFGEKLFFGSGTQLSVL.

This clone has just a few counts. V and J are TRBV30 and TRBJ2-5; a weak D match, TRBD2 (5 bases). Looked up from germline, CDR1 is GTSNPN and CDR2 is SVGIG (reference sequence). With 2 bases removed from V and 1 base from J, the gap between germline ends came to 8 bases. The CDR3 runs 13 residues. CDR3 coding DNA: TGTGCCTGGAGTATAGGGAGCCAAGAGACCCAGTACTTC. Translation: CAWSIGSQETQYF.

J is TRBJ1-2 and V is TRBV28; D is possibly TRBD1 (5 bases). The CDR3 consists of 17 residues. Per germline, CDR1 MDHEN and CDR2 SYDVKM. Trimming removed 1 base from V and 8 bases from J, with 23 bases in between. In DNA, the CDR3 is TGTGCCAGCAGTTTATCCGATGCCTCCGGGGCCAGGACGGGCTACACCTTC. As protein: CASSLSDASGARTGYTF.

This clone has just one count. This rearrangement joins TRBV28 to TRBJ2-7; D is unclear. Germline V gene data show CDR1 as MDHEN and CDR2 as SYDVKM. This CDR3 has 14 residues. With 2 bases removed from V and 7 bases from J, the gap between germline ends came to 15 bases. CDR3 residues: CASSLGLVGREQYF. The CDR3 coding sequence is TGTGCCAGCAGTTTAGGATTAGTAGGCAGGGAGCAGTACTTC. The full variable domain, with the rest looked up from reference TRBV28 and TRBJ2-7, is DVKVTQSSRYLVKRTGEKVFLECVQDMDHENMFWYRQDPGLGLRLIYFSYDVKMKEKGDIPEGYSVSREKKERFSLILESASTNQTSMYLCASSLGLVGREQYFGPGTRLTVT.

This chain links TRBV27 with TRBJ2-3; perhaps TRBD1 as D (5 bases). Deletions cut 0 bases from V and 4 bases from J, with 8 bases between. The germline CDR1 and CDR2 sequences are MNHEY and SMNVEV (reference sequence). CDR3 length: 14 amino acids. CDR3 residues: CASSLSRQSDTQYF. As DNA, the CDR3 is TGTGCCAGCAGTTTATCGAGACAGTCAGATACGCAGTATTTT.

The chain uses TRBV2 and TRBJ2-2; D is undetermined. V lost 7 bases and J lost 1, with 10 bases in between. The CDR3 runs 14 residues. Germline V lookup: CDR1 SNHLY, CDR2 FYNNEI. This CDR3 is CASNRAGNTGELFF. CDR3 nucleotide sequence: TGTGCCAGCAATCGGGCAGGGAACACCGGGGAGCTGTTTTTT. Based on the CDR3 plus reference TRBV2 and TRBJ2-2, the full variable domain is EPEVTQTPSHQVTQMGQEVILRCVPISNHLYFYWYRQILGQKVEFLVSFYNNEISEKSEIFDDQFSVERPDGSNFTLKIRSTKLEDSAMYFCASNRAGNTGELFFGEGSRLTVL.

This chain uses TRBV28 with TRBJ2-7; D call uncertain. The CDR3 contains 11 residues. Looked up from germline, CDR1 is MDHEN and CDR2 is SYDVKM. V lost 5 bases and J 4 bases, leaving 6 bases between the germline ends. Here the CDR3 reads CASSDMYEQYF. Here the CDR3 DNA reads TGTGCCAGCAGTGACATGTACGAGCAGTACTTC. Variable domain in full (rest from reference TRBV28 and TRBJ2-7): DVKVTQSSRYLVKRTGEKVFLECVQDMDHENMFWYRQDPGLGLRLIYFSYDVKMKEKGDIPEGYSVSREKKERFSLILESASTNQTSMYLCASSDMYEQYFGPGTRLTVT.

As for this clone: This CDR3 is also generated by other DNA sequences in the sample. The genes are TRBV6-1 and TRBJ1-1; D call uncertain. Trimming removed 6 bases from V and 1 base from J, with 3 bases in between. This CDR3 is 11 amino acids long. Germline-derived CDR1 and CDR2 are MNHNS and SASEGT. Written as DNA, the CDR3 is TGTGCCAGCAGAGAGAACACTGAAGCTTTCTTT. It yields the protein CASRENTEAFF.

The chain employs TRBV27 and TRBJ2-7; TRBD1 aligns across 10 bases. The germline gives CDR1 MNHEY, CDR2 SMNVEV (reference sequence). The CDR3 is 15 amino acids. Unmatched junction bases numbered 6, after V lost 5 bases and J lost 2 bases. The CDR3 coding sequence is TGTGCCAGCAGTCCGGGACAGGGGAATACCTACGAGCAGTACTTC. This encodes CASSPGQGNTYEQYF.

This chain joins TRBV29-1 and TRBJ2-1; 7 bases fit TRBD2. The V segment lost 5 bases and the J segment 5 bases; nucleotides outside the gene matches: 6. CDR1 is SQVTM, CDR2 ANQGSEA, per germline. This CDR3 spans 13 amino acids. The CDR3 DNA follows: TGCAGCGTTTGGCTAGCGGAGGACAATGAGCAGTTCTTC. Translation: CSVWLAEDNEQFF.

The CDR3 loop is CASSKLRQKLPYEQYF. In DNA, the CDR3 is TGTGCCAGCAGCAAATTGAGGCAGAAACTCCCCTACGAGCAGTACTTC. This sequence joins TRBV21-1 and TRBJ2-7; the table calls TRBD2, which could not be checked here. TRBV21-1 is flagged as a pseudogene. This CDR3 has 16 residues.

This chain joins TRBV25-1 and TRBJ1-4; TRBD1 might be the D (6 bases). The CDR3 is made up of 16 amino acids. The V gene lost 1 base and the J gene lost 5 bases, with 14 bases spanning the gap. The germline gives CDR1 MGHDK, CDR2 SYGVNS. Here the CDR3 reads CASSEWGGTGNEKLFF. DNA of the CDR3: TGTGCCAGCAGTGAATGGGGGGGAACAGGGAATGAAAAACTGTTTTTT.